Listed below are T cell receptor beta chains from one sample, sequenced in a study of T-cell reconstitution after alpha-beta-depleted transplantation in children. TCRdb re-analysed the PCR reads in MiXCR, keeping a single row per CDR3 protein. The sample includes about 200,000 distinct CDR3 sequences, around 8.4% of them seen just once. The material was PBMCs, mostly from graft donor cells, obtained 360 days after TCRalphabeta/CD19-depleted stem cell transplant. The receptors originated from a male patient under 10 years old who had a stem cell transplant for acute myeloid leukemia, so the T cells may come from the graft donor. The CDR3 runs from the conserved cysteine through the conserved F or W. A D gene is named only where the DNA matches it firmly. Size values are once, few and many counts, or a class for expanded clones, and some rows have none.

DNA: TGCAGTGCCCCAATAAACACTGAAGCTTTCTTT
CDR3: CSAPINTEAFF
size: few
D: NA
V: TRBV20-1
J: TRBJ1-1

DNA: TGTGCCAGCAGTGCTACTACATGGATGAGTGGGGAGCTGTTTTTT
CDR3: CASSATTWMSGELFF
size: few
D: NA
V: TRBV6-1
J: TRBJ2-2

DNA: TGTGCCAGCAGTTCACCATGGAGCGCCGGGGAGCTGTTTTTT
CDR3: CASSSPWSAGELFF
size: few
D: NA
V: TRBV12-3/TRBV12-4
J: TRBJ2-2

DNA: TGCAGTGCTAGAGTACAGGCCCACGAGCAGTACTTC
CDR3: CSARVQAHEQYF
size: few
D: NA
V: TRBV20-1
J: TRBJ2-7

DNA: TGCGCCAGCAGCTTAGGGGTTATAGCGGGTGAAAAACTGTTTTTT
CDR3: CASSLGVIAGEKLFF
size: few
D: NA
V: TRBV5-1
J: TRBJ1-4

DNA: TGCGCCAGCAGCTCGACCGGGACAGGAAGTCCCTATGGCTACACCTTC
CDR3: CASSSTGTGSPYGYTF
size: few
D: TRBD1
V: TRBV5-1
J: TRBJ1-2

DNA: TGTGCCAGCAGTTTGGGGTTAGCCAAAAACATTCAGTACTTC
CDR3: CASSLGLAKNIQYF
size: NA
D: NA
V: TRBV12-3/TRBV12-4
J: TRBJ2-4

DNA: TGTGCCAGCAGTCCAAGACTAGAAGATACGCAGTATTTT
CDR3: CASSPRLEDTQYF
size: NA
D: NA
V: TRBV12-3/TRBV12-4
J: TRBJ2-3

DNA: TGTGCCAGCAGTTTATCAGGGACTAGCGAGATCTACGAGCAGTACTTC
CDR3: CASSLSGTSEIYEQYF
size: many
D: TRBD2
V: TRBV27
J: TRBJ2-7

DNA: TGCAGTGCTAGAGGGGCAGGGAGGCGGGAAAAACTGTTTTTT
CDR3: CSARGAGRREKLFF
size: NA
D: NA
V: TRBV20-1
J: TRBJ1-4

DNA: TGCGCCAGCAGCTTGAACGGGGACACCGGGGAGCTGTTTTTT
CDR3: CASSLNGDTGELFF
size: NA
D: NA
V: TRBV5-1
J: TRBJ2-2

DNA: TGTGCCAGCAGCCCCTCCTTGGGCGAGCAGTTCTTC
CDR3: CASSPSLGEQFF
size: NA
D: NA
V: TRBV3-1
J: TRBJ2-1

DNA: TGTGCCATCAGTGTTTCATCCGAGCAGTACTTC
CDR3: CAISVSSEQYF
size: many
D: NA
V: TRBV10-3
J: TRBJ2-7

DNA: TGTGCCAGCAGTTTAGAGGGGGAGGGCCTACAAGCCAAAAACATTCAGTACTTC
CDR3: CASSLEGEGLQAKNIQYF
size: many
D: NA
V: TRBV12-3/TRBV12-4
J: TRBJ2-4

DNA: TGCAGCGTTAGGGGGAGGATGAACACTGAAGCTTTCTTT
CDR3: CSVRGRMNTEAFF
size: NA
D: NA
V: TRBV29-1
J: TRBJ1-1

DNA: TGCAGTGCTACTAGCGGGGGGACAGATACGCAGTATTTT
CDR3: CSATSGGTDTQYF
size: many
D: TRBD2
V: TRBV20-1
J: TRBJ2-3

DNA: TGTGCCACCAGCCCTTCCCGGGACAGGGTGCAAGGCTACACCTTC
CDR3: CATSPSRDRVQGYTF
size: few
D: TRBD1
V: TRBV15
J: TRBJ1-2

DNA: TGCAGCGTTCGAAGCGGGAGGGGACCTACCGGGGAGCTGTTTTTT
CDR3: CSVRSGRGPTGELFF
size: few
D: TRBD2
V: TRBV29-1
J: TRBJ2-2

DNA: TGTGCCACCAGCAGAGAGGTCAGGGGAGTTGCAGATACGCAGTATTTT
CDR3: CATSREVRGVADTQYF
size: many
D: NA
V: TRBV15
J: TRBJ2-3

DNA: TGCGCCAGCAGCTTGGGGGGGGCGGGGGACACTGAAGCTTTCTTT
CDR3: CASSLGGAGDTEAFF
size: few
D: NA
V: TRBV5-1
J: TRBJ1-1

DNA: TGCGCCAGCAGCTTATACAGGGGGCTAGAGACCCAGTACTTC
CDR3: CASSLYRGLETQYF
size: NA
D: TRBD1
V: TRBV5-1
J: TRBJ2-5

DNA: TGTGCCAGCAGTGGTCCCTCCCAGCAGCTGACCGGGGAGCTGTTTTTT
CDR3: CASSGPSQQLTGELFF
size: few
D: NA
V: TRBV2
J: TRBJ2-2

DNA: TGCGCCAGCAGCTTGAGCAGTTTTTCCCACGAGCAGTACTTC
CDR3: CASSLSSFSHEQYF
size: NA
D: NA
V: TRBV5-1
J: TRBJ2-7

DNA: TGCGCCAGCAGCGAGGGACACTTTGAAGCTTTCTTT
CDR3: CASSEGHFEAFF
size: many
D: NA
V: TRBV5-1
J: TRBJ1-1

DNA: TGTGCCAGCAGCTCAGGCAACAATGAGCAGTTCTTC
CDR3: CASSSGNNEQFF
size: many
D: NA
V: TRBV7-9
J: TRBJ2-1

DNA: TGCGCCAGCAGCTTGGTTTCCGAGACAGGGCCCCACAATGAGCAGTTCTTC
CDR3: CASSLVSETGPHNEQFF
size: many
D: TRBD1
V: TRBV5-1
J: TRBJ2-1

DNA: TGCAGCGCCTGCCCAGGGACGGGTGACGAGCAGTACTTC
CDR3: CSACPGTGDEQYF
size: NA
D: NA
V: TRBV29-1
J: TRBJ2-7

DNA: TGCGCCAGCAGCCAAGAGTTAGCGGGAGGCCGGAGTATACGAGATACGCAGTATTTT
CDR3: CASSQELAGGRSIRDTQYF
size: NA
D: TRBD2
V: TRBV4-3
J: TRBJ2-3

DNA: TGCAGTGCTAGAGCAGGGGAGGGTAAGGCTGAAGCTTTCTTT
CDR3: CSARAGEGKAEAFF
size: NA
D: NA
V: TRBV20-1
J: TRBJ1-1

DNA: TGCGCCAGCAACAGACAGGGAAAGGAAAATGAGCAGTTCTTC
CDR3: CASNRQGKENEQFF
size: many
D: TRBD1
V: TRBV5-1
J: TRBJ2-1

DNA: TGTGCCAGCAGTCCCCTCGGGGGGGCCTACAATGAGCAGTTCTTC
CDR3: CASSPLGGAYNEQFF
size: NA
D: TRBD2
V: TRBV9
J: TRBJ2-1

DNA: TGTGCCAGCTCCCCGGGGACAGGGGGGAGCAATCAGCCCCAGCATTTT
CDR3: CASSPGTGGSNQPQHF
size: few
D: TRBD1
V: TRBV18
J: TRBJ1-5

DNA: TGTGCCAGCAGTTACGTGGCCTCCGGGGAGCTGTTTTTT
CDR3: CASSYVASGELFF
size: few
D: NA
V: TRBV6-5
J: TRBJ2-2

DNA: TGCAGTGCTAGAGATGTAGGTTCCACTAGCGGGAGAATAGATACGCAGTATTTT
CDR3: CSARDVGSTSGRIDTQYF
size: many
D: TRBD2
V: TRBV20-1
J: TRBJ2-3

DNA: TGCAGTGCTCGCCAGACTAGCGGGGTAGCACAAGAGCAGTTCTTC
CDR3: CSARQTSGVAQEQFF
size: many
D: TRBD2
V: TRBV20-1
J: TRBJ2-1

DNA: TGTGCCAGCAGCCAACTAGCGGGAGAGCTAGATACGCAGTATTTT
CDR3: CASSQLAGELDTQYF
size: NA
D: TRBD2
V: TRBV9
J: TRBJ2-3

DNA: TGTGCCAGCAGCTTATGGCGTCAGGGGGGAGAGACCCAGTACTTC
CDR3: CASSLWRQGGETQYF
size: NA
D: NA
V: TRBV7-2
J: TRBJ2-5

DNA: TGTGCCAGCACCACATCGCCGGGACAGGGGGCGATCGAGCAGTACTTC
CDR3: CASTTSPGQGAIEQYF
size: few
D: TRBD1
V: TRBV2
J: TRBJ2-7

DNA: TGTGCCAGCAAGGACCAATTGAACACTGAAGCTTTCTTT
CDR3: CASKDQLNTEAFF
size: many
D: NA
V: TRBV6-1
J: TRBJ1-1

DNA: TGTGCCAGCAGTTTAATCGGGGGGGCTAACTATGGCTACACCTTC
CDR3: CASSLIGGANYGYTF
size: many
D: NA
V: TRBV28
J: TRBJ1-2

DNA: TGCGCCAGCAGCCAAGATTGGCGGACTAGGAACAATGAGCAGTTCTTC
CDR3: CASSQDWRTRNNEQFF
size: many
D: TRBD2
V: TRBV4-3
J: TRBJ2-1

DNA: TGTGCCAGCAGCCAAGAACTAGGAGAGACCCAGTACTTC
CDR3: CASSQELGETQYF
size: few
D: NA
V: TRBV14
J: TRBJ2-5